Following are 29 T cell receptor beta chains from one sample sequenced in a study of cytomegalovirus exposure and HLA in healthy donors. 60 Vbeta and 13 Jbeta primers were used in PCR. TCRdb keeps only in-frame clones here, not all; method: immunoSEQ multiplex PCR. The sample has approximately 160,000 clones, 77% seen once; the top ten hold approximately 1.8%. The sequencing sample was made of PBMCs. Source of these receptors: a young woman in good health and CMV-seronegative.

This clone has only a few counts. This chain links TRBV27 with TRBJ1-4, with TRBD1 matching 7 bases. The CDR3 totals 16 residues. Germline values: CDR1 MNHEY, CDR2 SMNVEV (reference sequence). V shed 3 bases and J 0 bases; nucleotides not matched to a gene: 4. CDR3: CASSFAGGATNEKLFF. For the CDR3, the DNA is TGTGCCAGCAGTTTCGCAGGGGGTGCAACTAATGAAAAACTGTTTTTT.

V gene TRBV30 combines with J gene TRBJ2-7, with 7 positions matching TRBD2. This CDR3 is built from 14 residues. With 0 bases clipped from V and 2 bases from J, the junction kept 4 bases outside the gene matches. The germline V gene encodes CDR1 GTSNPN and CDR2 SVGIG (reference sequence). This CDR3 reads CAWSVKGTTYEQYF. CDR3 nucleotides: TGTGCCTGGAGTGTAAAAGGGACTACCTACGAGCAGTACTTC.

DNA for the CDR3: TGTGCCAGCAGGGACCAACCCTCGGTTGGCACCGGGGAGCTGTTTTTT. This sequence encodes CASRDQPSVGTGELFF. The V and J genes are TRBV6-4 and TRBJ2-2; D call uncertain. Between the trimmed V and J ends, which lost 6 bases and 4 bases, there was a span of 18 bases. This CDR3 has 16 amino acids. Germline lookup yields CDR1 MRHNA and CDR2 SNTAGT.

This chain connects TRBV18 to TRBJ1-1; D is possibly TRBD1 (5 bases). V was trimmed by 5 bases and J by 4 bases, leaving 11 bases between them. Germline V CDR1 and CDR2: KGHSH, LQKENI. The CDR3 is 13 amino acids. Written as DNA, the CDR3 is TGTGCCAGCTCAGGACGGGGGAGCACTGAAGCTTTCTTT. This encodes CASSGRGSTEAFF.

The chain carries TRBV11-2 and TRBJ2-5; possibly TRBD2 for D (5 bases). The CDR3 spans 12 residues. Trimming stripped 3 bases from V and 6 bases from J, with 8 bases between. Looked up from germline, CDR1 is SGHAT and CDR2 is FQNNGV. As DNA, the CDR3 is TGTGCCAGCAGCTTTGCCGGGAAGACCCAGTACTTC. Its protein is CASSFAGKTQYF.

This chain uses TRBV5-6 with TRBJ1-1, with 12 bases fitting TRBD1. V was clipped by 4 bases and J by 4 bases; unmatched bases: 5. Germline CDR1 is SGHDT and CDR2 is YYEEEE. The length of the CDR3 is 15 residues. Written as DNA, the CDR3 is TGTGCCAGCAGCGGGACAGGGGGCAGCAGCACTGAAGCTTTCTTT. This codes for CASSGTGGSSTEAFF.

This clone was counted once. The genes are TRBV15 and TRBJ2-7; D uncertain. Germline assignment: CDR1 LNHNV and CDR2 YYDKDF (reference sequence). The V and J ends lost 1 base and 6 bases respectively, with 7 bases between them. This CDR3 is 12 amino acids long. The DNA for the CDR3 is TGTGCCACCAGCAGAGGTGCCGGCGAGCAGTACTTC. Encoded protein: CATSRGAGEQYF.

The rearrangement links TRBV5-1 to TRBJ1-2; 8 bases match TRBD1. The V and J ends lost 0 bases and 6 bases, in that order; junction bases with no gene match: 4. The germline CDR1 and CDR2 sequences are SGHRS and YFSETQ. The CDR3 contains 14 residues. DNA of the CDR3: TGCGCCAGCAGCTTGGACAGGGGGGAAAATGGCTACACCTTC. This gives the protein CASSLDRGENGYTF.

To note about this clone: Other DNA sequences from this sample encode an identical CDR3 as well. The chain has TRBV5-1 and TRBJ2-7; D gene uncertain. The CDR3 consists of 13 residues. Trimming removed 0 bases at V and 3 bases at J, with 7 bases between. Germline CDR1 SGHRS, CDR2 YFSETQ. The CDR3 DNA reads TGCGCCAGCAGCTTGGGCGGAAACTACGAGCAGTACTTC. Protein: CASSLGGNYEQYF. Supplemented by reference TRBV5-1 and TRBJ2-7, the full variable domain reads KAGVTQTPRYLIKTRGQQVTLSCSPISGHRSVSWYQQTPGQGLQFLFEYFSETQRNKGNFPGRFSGRQFSNSRSEMNVSTLELGDSALYLCASSLGGNYEQYFGPGTRLTVT.

V is TRBV2 and J is TRBJ1-6; weak D call: TRBD1 (5 bases). The length of the CDR3 is 15 residues. The germline gives CDR1 SNHLY, CDR2 FYNNEI. V gave up 4 bases and J gave up 2 bases, with 9 bases separating them. The CDR3 sequence: CASSATDPYNSPLHF. The CDR3 nucleotides are TGTGCCAGCAGTGCGACAGATCCCTATAATTCACCCCTCCACTTT.

The chain combines TRBV15 with TRBJ2-1, with 9 nucleotides matching TRBD2. CDR3 size: 14 residues. CDR1 is LNHNV and CDR2 is YYDKDF in the germline V gene (reference sequence). The ends lost 5 bases at V and 5 bases at J; junction bases unmatched: 4. CDR3 sequence reads: CATSGTSRNNEQFF. The CDR3 coding sequence is TGTGCCACCAGCGGGACTAGCAGAAACAATGAGCAGTTCTTC. The variable domain in full, with the rest retrieved from reference TRBV15 and TRBJ2-1, is DAMVIQNPRYQVTQFGKPVTLSCSQTLNHNVMYWYQQKSSQAPKLLFHYYDKDFNNEADTPDNFQSRRPNTSFCFLDIRSPGLGDTAMYLCATSGTSRNNEQFFGPGTRLTVL.

This clone was found a few times. J is TRBJ2-5 and V is TRBV5-4, with D uncertain. This CDR3 comprises 13 residues. Germline V lookup: CDR1 SGHNT, CDR2 YYREEE (reference sequence). Trimming left V 4 bases short and J 5 bases short, with 12 bases between. Written as DNA, the CDR3 is TGTGCCAGCAGCCGTGACAAGGTGGAGACCCAGTACTTC. As protein: CASSRDKVETQYF.

This clone showed up just a few times. The V and J genes are TRBV5-5 and TRBJ1-5; D gene ambiguous. V lost 3 bases and J 4 bases, leaving 8 bases between the germline ends. The germline CDR1 and CDR2 sequences are SGHKS and YYEKEE (reference sequence). CDR3 length: 13 residues. CDR3 in amino acids: CASSSQFNQPQHF. The DNA for the CDR3 is TGTGCCAGCAGCTCACAGTTTAATCAGCCCCAGCATTTT.

The chain joins TRBV5-6 to TRBJ1-4; no reliable D call. The germline gives CDR1 SGHDT, CDR2 YYEEEE. Trimming pared 5 bases from V and 6 bases from J, leaving 14 bases between. The CDR3 is made up of 14 amino acids. The CDR3 spells CASSRVAEDEKLFF. For the CDR3, the DNA is TGTGCCAGCAGTCGGGTAGCCGAAGATGAAAAACTGTTTTTT. Looking up the rest from reference TRBV5-6 and TRBJ1-4 gives the full variable domain: DAGVTQSPTHLIKTRGQQVTLRCSPKSGHDTVSWYQQALGQGPQFIFQYYEEEERQRGNFPDRFSGHQFPNYSSELNVNALLLGDSALYLCASSRVAEDEKLFFGSGTQLSVL.

This clone was detected a few times. The chain joins TRBV18 to TRBJ2-3; TRBD1 agrees at 7 bases. CDR3 length: 14 residues. CDR1 is KGHSH and CDR2 is LQKENI in the germline V gene. V lost 3 bases, J lost 2 bases, and 2 bases stayed unmatched. CDR3 region: CASSPTGPTDTQYF. DNA of the CDR3: TGTGCCAGCTCACCGACAGGGCCCACAGATACGCAGTATTTT. The entire variable domain, with the rest obtained from reference TRBV18 and TRBJ2-3, is as follows: NAGVMQNPRHLVRRRGQEARLRCSPMKGHSHVYWYRQLPEEGLKFMVYLQKENIIDESGMPKERFSAEFPKEGPSILRIQQVVRGDSAAYFCASSPTGPTDTQYFGPGTRLTVL.

The chain recombines TRBV19 with TRBJ2-1, with 12 bases aligning to TRBD2. The CDR3 has 17 amino acids. From germline, CDR1 is LNHDA and CDR2 SQIVND (reference sequence). V lost 6 bases and J lost 4; bases outside the gene matches: 10. As DNA, the CDR3 is TGTGCCAGTAGGCGAGAGACTAGCGGGGGTGATTACAATGAGCAGTTCTTC. It translates to CASRRETSGGDYNEQFF.

This clone was counted many times. The chain couples TRBV4-1 to TRBJ1-6; 11 nucleotides align to TRBD1. The V and J ends lost 6 bases and 9 bases, in that order; junction bases with no gene match: 1. This CDR3 is 13 amino acids long. The V gene's germline CDR1 is MGHRA and CDR2 YSYEKL. The CDR3 DNA is TGCGCCAGCAGGGACAGGGGGCTTTCACCCCTCCACTTT. Protein sequence: CASRDRGLSPLHF.

The DNA of the CDR3 is TGTGCCAGCAGTTTAGTCGGCAGGGGGAATCAGCCCCAGCATTTT. Translation gives CASSLVGRGNQPQHF. The gene calls are TRBV28 and TRBJ1-5; 7 positions agree with TRBD1. With 2 bases clipped from V and 4 bases from J, the junction kept 5 bases outside the gene matches. CDR1 and CDR2 (germline): MDHEN, SYDVKM. The length of the CDR3 is 15 residues.

The rearrangement links TRBV7-9 to TRBJ1-1, with D possibly TRBD1 on 5 matching bases. Trimming stripped 2 bases from V and 5 bases from J, with 15 bases between. From germline, CDR1 is SEHNR and CDR2 FQNEAQ (reference sequence). The CDR3 totals 15 residues. CDR3 nucleotide sequence: TGTGCCAGCAGCTTATTCGGCGGGGAGGGGACTGAAGCTTTCTTT. It yields the protein CASSLFGGEGTEAFF.

The gene calls are TRBV7-9 and TRBJ2-2; perhaps TRBD1 as D (6 bases). CDR3 length equals 15 residues. In germline, CDR1 is SEHNR, CDR2 FQNEAQ (reference sequence). V lost 5 bases to trimming and J lost 9 bases, with 19 bases between them. This CDR3 is CASSAGQPGQWELFF. The CDR3 DNA follows: TGTGCCAGCAGCGCCGGACAGCCCGGTCAGTGGGAGCTGTTTTTT.

V is TRBV10-1 and J is TRBJ1-1; TRBD1 agrees at 7 bases. CDR1 is WNHNN and CDR2 is SYGVQD in the germline V gene (reference sequence). The CDR3 has 16 amino acids. V lost 10 bases to trimming and J lost 5 bases; unmatched junction nucleotides: 19. CDR3: CANTPLGDSLKTEAFF. In nucleotides, the CDR3 is TGCGCCAACACTCCTCTAGGGGACAGCCTTAAGACTGAAGCTTTCTTT.

The rearrangement joins TRBV6-5 to TRBJ1-2; TRBD1 matches at 9 bases. CDR3 length equals 14 residues. The trim removed 10 bases at V and 5 bases at J, leaving 11 bases unmatched. Germline lookup yields CDR1 MNHEY and CDR2 SVGAGI. The CDR3 DNA is TGTGCCACCCTTACAGGGGGCGTAAGATATGGCTACACCTTC. Translated, it gives CATLTGGVRYGYTF.

The chain uses TRBV7-3 and TRBJ1-2, with 9 positions matching TRBD1. V trimming: 4 bases; J trimming: 8 bases; junction bases outside the gene matches: 5. The germline CDR1 and CDR2 sequences are SGHTA and FQGTGA. The CDR3 contains 13 residues. The CDR3 DNA reads TGTGCCAGCAGCTCCCCTACAGGGGGCGGCTACACCTTC. Its translation: CASSSPTGGGYTF.

The genes are TRBV29-1 and TRBJ1-1; 11 bases line up with TRBD1. This CDR3 comprises 15 residues. Trimming removed 7 bases from V and 4 bases from J; junction bases left unmatched: 11. The V gene's germline CDR1 is SQVTM and CDR2 ANQGSEA. This chain's CDR3 is CSAAGTGGFGTEAFF. In DNA, the CDR3 is TGCAGCGCCGCCGGGACAGGGGGTTTCGGCACTGAAGCTTTCTTT. The variable domain in full, completed from reference TRBV29-1 and TRBJ1-1, reads SAVISQKPSRDICQRGTSLTIQCQVDSQVTMMFWYRQQPGQSLTLIATANQGSEATYESGFVIDKFPISRPNLTFSTLTVSNMSPEDSSIYLCSAAGTGGFGTEAFFGQGTRLTVV.

This chain connects TRBV4-1 to TRBJ2-5; 10 nucleotides align to TRBD1. CDR3 length: 17 residues. Germline V gene data show CDR1 as MGHRA and CDR2 as YSYEKL. Unmatched junction bases numbered 7, after V lost 0 bases and J lost 3 bases. The CDR3 DNA follows: TGCGCCAGCAGCCAAGATAGGCCGGGACAGGGGAAAGAGACCCAGTACTTC. Amino acid sequence: CASSQDRPGQGKETQYF.

This chain joins TRBV6-5 and TRBJ1-1, with D perhaps TRBD1 (6 bases). V lost 5 bases and J lost 8, with 12 bases in between. CDR1 and CDR2 (germline): MNHEY, SVGAGI. The length of the CDR3 is 12 residues. For the CDR3, the DNA is TGTGCCAGCAGTGGCGATCAGGGGGAAGCTTTCTTT. This codes for CASSGDQGEAFF.

This clone has a handful of counts. This chain connects TRBV5-1 to TRBJ1-2; possible D gene TRBD1, 5 bases. V was shortened by 0 bases and J by 1 base, with 10 bases between the two germline ends. CDR3 length equals 15 residues. The germline V gene has CDR1 SGHRS and CDR2 YFSETQ. In DNA, the CDR3 is TGCGCCAGCAGCTTGGTTCAGGGAAATAACTATGGCTACACCTTC. The encoded protein is CASSLVQGNNYGYTF.

J is TRBJ1-2 and V is TRBV5-6; possible D gene TRBD1, 6 bases. This CDR3 has 15 amino acids. V was cut by 3 bases and J by 0 bases, with 12 bases left in between. Germline CDR1 and CDR2: SGHDT and YYEEEE. The CDR3 loop reads CASSWGGKTNYGYTF. For the CDR3, the DNA is TGTGCCAGCAGCTGGGGGGGCAAAACTAACTATGGCTACACCTTC.

This chain joins TRBV28 and TRBJ2-5; 10 positions agree with TRBD1. CDR3 length: 16 residues. In germline, CDR1 is MDHEN, CDR2 SYDVKM. The trim removed 6 bases at V and 1 base at J, leaving 8 bases unmatched. The CDR3 is CASRPQTGGLQETQYF. CDR3 nucleotide sequence: TGTGCCAGCAGGCCCCAGACAGGGGGCCTCCAAGAGACCCAGTACTTC.